Each of the 15 T cell receptor beta chains below was sequenced from the same sample in a study of monozygotic twins with inflammatory bowel disease. TCRdb reprocessed the 5' RACE reads and keeps a single row for each CDR3 protein, giving no DNA. This sample's clone table lists approximately 40,000 distinct CDR3 sequences. The source material was blood. Receptors were obtained from a human donor with ulcerative colitis or Crohn's disease, or a healthy co-twin of an affected twin (not recorded which).

V is TRBV4-1 and J is TRBJ2-1; the D call of TRBD1 rests on TCRdb alone, since no DNA is present to check it. Germline assignment: CDR1 MGHRA and CDR2 YSYEKL. The CDR3 consists of 19 residues. CDR3 protein: CASSPNRDRFGIGYNEQFF.

This sequence joins TRBV20-1 and TRBJ1-6; TCRdb's D call, TRBD1, is unchecked because there is no DNA. The germline gives CDR1 DFQATT, CDR2 SNEGSKA (reference sequence). CDR3 length: 15 amino acids. CDR3 amino acids: CSARGMDRDNSPLHF.

This chain uses TRBV12-3 or TRBV12-4 with TRBJ2-5; TCRdb designates TRBD1, a call that cannot be tested without DNA. The CDR3 contains 14 residues. The CDR3 sequence is CATQFGAPGETQYF.

The rearrangement links TRBV18 to TRBJ2-3; checking the TCRdb D call of TRBD2 is not possible without DNA. The CDR3 length is 16 residues. The germline gives CDR1 KGHSH, CDR2 LQKENI. CDR3 protein: CASSPTGTGGADTQYF.

This rearrangement joins TRBV27 to TRBJ2-5; the TRBD1 assignment by TCRdb is unverifiable without DNA. The CDR3 contains 13 residues. Germline lookup yields CDR1 MNHEY and CDR2 SMNVEV (reference sequence). The CDR3 loop reads CASSLQGRGTQYF.

The chain has TRBV5-4 and TRBJ2-5; TCRdb's D call of TRBD2 is untestable without DNA. CDR1 and CDR2 from the germline V gene are SGHNT and YYREEE (reference sequence). The CDR3 runs to 15 residues. This CDR3 reads CASSTSGGAAETQYF.

The V call is TRBV18, the J call TRBJ1-6. The CDR3 runs 19 residues. CDR1 and CDR2 (germline): KGHSH, LQKENI. CDR3 protein: CASSPSSIGGSTYNSPLHF.

The chain carries TRBV29-1 and TRBJ2-7; TCRdb reports TRBD1, a call that lacks DNA to check it against. The CDR3 runs to 14 residues. The germline V gene encodes CDR1 SQVTM and CDR2 ANQGSEA. CDR3 in amino acids: CSVDKSGQGYEQYF.

The rearrangement joins TRBV7-2 to TRBJ2-2; with no DNA, the TCRdb D assignment of TRBD1 cannot be verified. Germline loops: CDR1 SGHTA, CDR2 FQGNSA. The CDR3 consists of 14 residues. The CDR3 loop reads CASSRVGGTGELFF. Filled out from reference TRBV7-2 and TRBJ2-2, the complete variable domain reads GAGVSQSPSNKVTEKGKDVELRCDPISGHTALYWYRQSLGQGLEFLIYFQGNSAPDKSGLPSDRFSAERTGGSVSTLTIQRTQQEDSAVYLCASSRVGGTGELFFGEGSRLTVL.

The chain couples TRBV12-3 or TRBV12-4 to TRBJ2-3. CDR3 length: 11 residues. The CDR3 is CASSSTDTQYF.

The chain links TRBV10-1 to TRBJ1-3; absent DNA, TCRdb's TRBD1 call cannot be checked. CDR3 length: 11 amino acids. Germline V gene lookup returns CDR1 WNHNN and CDR2 SYGVQD (reference sequence). Here the CDR3 reads CASAGGNTIYF.

The rearrangement links TRBV19 to TRBJ2-7. Germline CDR1 is LNHDA and CDR2 is SQIVND (reference sequence). This CDR3 spans 15 amino acids. The CDR3 protein is CASSIDARSGYEQYF. Filled out from reference TRBV19 and TRBJ2-7, the complete variable domain reads DGGITQSPKYLFRKEGQNVTLSCEQNLNHDAMYWYRQDPGQGLRLIYYSQIVNDFQKGDIAEGYSVSREKKESFPLTVTSAQKNPTAFYLCASSIDARSGYEQYFGPGTRLTVT.

CDR3 region: CAWRVVGNEKLFF. The chain combines TRBV30 with TRBJ1-4. Germline values: CDR1 GTSNPN, CDR2 SVGIG (reference sequence). The CDR3 length is 13 residues.

The chain couples TRBV28 to TRBJ2-7. Germline CDR1 MDHEN, CDR2 SYDVKM. This CDR3 has 12 residues. CDR3 amino acids: CASSRTLYEQYF.

The CDR3 protein is CASTREDSRSNQPQHF. The chain joins TRBV19 to TRBJ1-5; lacking DNA, the TRBD1 call made by TCRdb goes unchecked. The CDR3 loop spans 16 amino acids. The germline V gene has CDR1 LNHDA and CDR2 SQIVND (reference sequence).